One T cell receptor (beta chain) is described in this entry. Its target is not known. 5'RACE primed at constant segments yielded TCR alpha and TCR beta cDNA libraries bearing sample barcodes and UMIs. TCRdb called the 5' RACE reads again in MiXCR, with one record for every CDR3 protein. The table lists about 140,000 distinct CDR3 sequences, about 19% of them singletons, with about 2% in the top ten. The CDR3 covers 15 residues. The germline V and J ends were trimmed by 0 bases and 1 base, with 11 bases remaining between them. The germline V gene has CDR1 SGHRS and CDR2 YFSETQ. This specimen belongs to a study of T-cell memory formation after mild COVID-19. Overall study results and limits: For second-wave clones that peaked at day 37, SARS-CoV-2 specificity went unverified. The study found contracting CD4+ clones mainly in CM and EM and contracting CD8+ clones in EMRA. The appearance of some responding clones in pre-infection memory suggested that cross-reactive memory joined.

This receptor was taken from an adult woman who had mild COVID-19 (a few samples of this study predate the infection). Cell type and time point are not known. Material for sequencing was PBMCs or a T cell subset sorted from them (not recorded which). The J gene is TRBJ2-7, the V gene TRBV5-1, with TRBD2 as a possible D gene (5 bases). The CDR3 coding sequence is TGCGCCAGCAGCTTGGGTGGTAGAGGGTCCTACGAGCAGTACTTC. This codes for CASSLGGRGSYEQYF.